A single sample gave rise to the 9 T cell receptor beta chains below, sequenced in a study of control samples from healthy donors and cancer patients. Clones were read by immunoSEQ multiplex PCR, and TCRdb kept only the in-frame ones, dropping some. The sample comprises 90,000 or so clones, 85% of which are singletons, and around a fifth rests with the top ten. Sequenced input: blood. The origin of the receptors is a man aged 30 to 39 in good health.

In this sample, this clone turned up once. DNA for the CDR3: TGCGCCAGCACCTTACAGGGGGCGAACACCGGGGAGCTGTTTTTT. Translation: CASTLQGANTGELFF. The genes are TRBV5-1 and TRBJ2-2; TRBD1 aligns across 8 bases. The ends lost 6 bases at V and 0 bases at J; junction bases unmatched: 4. The CDR3 sequence is 15 residues long. The germline V gene has CDR1 SGHRS and CDR2 YFSETQ.

The chain recombines TRBV4-2 with TRBJ2-3; tentative D call: TRBD2 (5 bases). The V gene's germline CDR1 is LGHNA and CDR2 YNFKEQ. V gave up 0 bases and J gave up 1 base, with 8 bases separating them. The CDR3 spans 15 residues. CDR3: CASSQERARTDTQYF. CDR3 DNA: TGTGCCAGCAGCCAAGAGAGGGCCCGCACAGATACGCAGTATTTT.

The CDR3 spells CASSPPWSYEQYF. Written as DNA, the CDR3 is TGCGCCAGCAGCCCCCCTTGGTCTTACGAGCAGTACTTC. The V gene is TRBV5-1, the J gene TRBJ2-7; D is uncertain. Germline CDR1 and CDR2: SGHRS and YFSETQ. Between the trimmed V and J ends, which lost 4 bases and 4 bases, there was a span of 12 bases. CDR3 size: 13 residues.

This clone was counted only a few times. The chain combines TRBV6-2 or TRBV6-3 with TRBJ1-4; no clear D gene. Trimming took 5 bases from V and 0 from J, leaving 10 bases between them. Germline V lookup: CDR1 MNHEY, CDR2 SVGEGT. The CDR3 contains 15 residues. The CDR3 DNA follows: TGTGCCAGCAGTGGATACAGAACAACTAATGAAAAACTGTTTTTT. Protein product: CASSGYRTTNEKLFF.

The rearrangement joins TRBV5-6 to TRBJ2-7; TRBD1 aligns across 8 bases. The germline V gene has CDR1 SGHDT and CDR2 YYEEEE. This CDR3 spans 12 amino acids. J gave up 7 bases and V 2 bases, and 2 bases lay outside the gene matches. This chain's CDR3 is CASSLQGVEQYF. The CDR3 region has the DNA TGTGCCAGCAGCTTACAGGGGGTTGAGCAGTACTTC.

The chain links TRBV18 to TRBJ2-7; 7 nucleotides align to TRBD2. The CDR3 totals 13 residues. CDR1 KGHSH and CDR2 LQKENI come from the germline V gene. The J segment lost 4 bases and the V segment lost 3 bases, leaving 3 bases of the junction unmatched. Here the CDR3 DNA reads TGTGCCAGCTCACCTGGGACTAAGTACGAGCAGTACTTC. It encodes CASSPGTKYEQYF.

V and J are TRBV6-5 and TRBJ2-7; 9 bases map to TRBD2. CDR1 is MNHEY and CDR2 is SVGAGI in the germline V gene. J was trimmed by 5 bases and V by 1 base; bases with no gene match: 9. CDR3 length: 16 amino acids. CDR3 protein: CASSYFSLRGGDEQYF. The CDR3 nucleotides read TGTGCCAGCAGTTACTTTTCCTTGCGGGGGGGGGACGAGCAGTACTTC.

The V and J genes are TRBV10-3 and TRBJ2-3, with D unclear. Per germline, CDR1 ENHRY and CDR2 SYGVKD. The CDR3 is 13 residues long. With 3 bases removed from V and 3 bases from J, the gap between germline ends came to 7 bases. CDR3 bases: TGTGCCATCAGTGATTCCAGGACAGATACGCAGTATTTT. It yields the protein CAISDSRTDTQYF.

This clone was recorded once. The rearrangement joins TRBV9 to TRBJ1-6; D may be TRBD1 (6 bases). Trimming took 0 bases from V and 6 from J, leaving 16 bases between them. This CDR3 is built from 17 residues. Germline lookup yields CDR1 SGDLS and CDR2 YYNGEE. CDR3 sequence (DNA): TGTGCCAGCAGCGTAGGAGGCAGGGGACGGTTTAATTCACCCCTCCACTTT. Translating it yields CASSVGGRGRFNSPLHF.